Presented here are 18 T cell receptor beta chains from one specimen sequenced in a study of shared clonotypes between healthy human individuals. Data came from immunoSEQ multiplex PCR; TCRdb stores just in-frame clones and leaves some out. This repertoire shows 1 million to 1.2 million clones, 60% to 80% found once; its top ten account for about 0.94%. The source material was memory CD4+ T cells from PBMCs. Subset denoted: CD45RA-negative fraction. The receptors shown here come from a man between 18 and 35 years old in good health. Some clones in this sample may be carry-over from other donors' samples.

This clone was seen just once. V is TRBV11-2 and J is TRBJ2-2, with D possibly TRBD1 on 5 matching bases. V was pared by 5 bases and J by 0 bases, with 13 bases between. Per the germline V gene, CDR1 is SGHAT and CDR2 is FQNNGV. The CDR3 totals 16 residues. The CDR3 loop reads CASSRQKLANTGELFF. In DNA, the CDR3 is TGTGCCAGCAGCAGACAGAAACTCGCGAACACCGGGGAGCTGTTTTTT.

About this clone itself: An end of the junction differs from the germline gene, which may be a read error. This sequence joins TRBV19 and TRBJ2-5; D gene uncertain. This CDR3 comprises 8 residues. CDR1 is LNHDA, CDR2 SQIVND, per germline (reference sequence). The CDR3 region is CLQETQYF. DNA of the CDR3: TGCCTCCAAGAGACCCAGTACTTC.

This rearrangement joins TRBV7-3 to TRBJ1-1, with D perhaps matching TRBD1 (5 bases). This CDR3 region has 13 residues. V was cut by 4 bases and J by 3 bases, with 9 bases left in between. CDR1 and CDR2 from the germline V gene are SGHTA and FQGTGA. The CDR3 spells CASSSGGDTEAFF. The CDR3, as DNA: TGTGCCAGCAGCTCCGGGGGAGACACTGAAGCTTTCTTT.

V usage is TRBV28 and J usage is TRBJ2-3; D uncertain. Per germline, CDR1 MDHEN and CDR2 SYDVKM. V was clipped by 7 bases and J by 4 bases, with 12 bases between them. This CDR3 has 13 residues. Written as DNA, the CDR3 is TGTGCCAGCAAGGTCTCCGGGCCAGATACGCAGTATTTT. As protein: CASKVSGPDTQYF.

The CDR3 reads CASNDYDWDFYGYTF. CDR3 coding DNA: TGTGCCAGCAACGACTACGATTGGGACTTTTATGGCTACACCTTC. The rearrangement uses TRBV28 and TRBJ1-2, with TRBD1 as a possible D gene (5 bases). Germline assignment: CDR1 MDHEN and CDR2 SYDVKM. CDR3 size: 15 residues. The V gene lost 7 bases and the J gene lost 5 bases, with 20 bases spanning the gap.

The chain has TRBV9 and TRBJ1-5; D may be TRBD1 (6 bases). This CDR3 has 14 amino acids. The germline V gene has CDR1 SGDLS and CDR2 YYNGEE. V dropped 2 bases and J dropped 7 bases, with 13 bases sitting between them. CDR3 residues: CASSVSAGDQPQHF. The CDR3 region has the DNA TGTGCCAGCAGCGTCTCGGCAGGGGACCAGCCCCAGCATTTT.

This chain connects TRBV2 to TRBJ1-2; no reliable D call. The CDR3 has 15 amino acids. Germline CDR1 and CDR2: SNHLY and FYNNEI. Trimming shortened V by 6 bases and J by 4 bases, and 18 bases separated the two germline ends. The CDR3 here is CASSAEIGPSYGYTF. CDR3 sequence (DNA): TGTGCCAGCAGCGCCGAGATAGGGCCCAGCTATGGCTACACCTTC. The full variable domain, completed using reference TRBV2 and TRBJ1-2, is EPEVTQTPSHQVTQMGQEVILRCVPISNHLYFYWYRQILGQKVEFLVSFYNNEISEKSEIFDDQFSVERPDGSNFTLKIRSTKLEDSAMYFCASSAEIGPSYGYTFGSGTRLTVV.

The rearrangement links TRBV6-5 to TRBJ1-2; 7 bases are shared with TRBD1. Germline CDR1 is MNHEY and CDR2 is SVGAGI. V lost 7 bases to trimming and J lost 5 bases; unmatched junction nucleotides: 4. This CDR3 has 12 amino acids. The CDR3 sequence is CASTQGGYGYTF. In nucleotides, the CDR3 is TGTGCCAGCACCCAGGGGGGATATGGCTACACCTTC.

CDR3 loop: CASSPRLAQPQHF. CDR3 sequence (DNA): TGTGCCAGCAGCCCGAGATTGGCTCAGCCCCAGCATTTT. V is TRBV7-8 and J is TRBJ1-5; no reliable D call. The CDR3 has 13 amino acids. The germline V gene encodes CDR1 SGHVS and CDR2 FQNEAQ. The V and J ends lost 5 bases and 6 bases respectively, with 11 bases between them.

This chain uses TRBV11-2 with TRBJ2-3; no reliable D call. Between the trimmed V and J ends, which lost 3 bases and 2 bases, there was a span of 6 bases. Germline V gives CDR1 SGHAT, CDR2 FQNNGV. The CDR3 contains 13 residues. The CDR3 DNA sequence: TGTGCCAGCAGCTTCGGCGTCACAGATACGCAGTATTTT. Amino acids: CASSFGVTDTQYF.

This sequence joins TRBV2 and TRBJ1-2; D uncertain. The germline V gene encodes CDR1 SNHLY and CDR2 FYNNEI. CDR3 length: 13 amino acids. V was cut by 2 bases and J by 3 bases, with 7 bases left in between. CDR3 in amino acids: CASSEKNYYGYTF. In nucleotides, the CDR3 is TGTGCCAGCAGTGAAAAGAATTACTATGGCTACACCTTC.

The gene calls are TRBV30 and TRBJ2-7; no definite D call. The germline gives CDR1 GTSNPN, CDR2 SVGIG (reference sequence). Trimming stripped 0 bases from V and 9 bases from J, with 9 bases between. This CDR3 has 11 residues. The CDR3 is CAWSVYGVQYF. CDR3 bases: TGTGCCTGGAGTGTATATGGGGTGCAGTACTTC.

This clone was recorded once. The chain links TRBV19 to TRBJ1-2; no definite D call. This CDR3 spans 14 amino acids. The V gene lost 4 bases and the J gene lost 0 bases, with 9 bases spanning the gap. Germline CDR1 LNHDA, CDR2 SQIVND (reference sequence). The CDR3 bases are TGTGCCAGTAGTAACAGTGATGCTAACTATGGCTACACCTTC. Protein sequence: CASSNSDANYGYTF.

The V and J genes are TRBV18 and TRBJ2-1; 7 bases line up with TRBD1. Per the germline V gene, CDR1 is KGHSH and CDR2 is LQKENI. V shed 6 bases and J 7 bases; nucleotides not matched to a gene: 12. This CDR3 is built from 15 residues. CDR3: CASSPGQVGINEQFF. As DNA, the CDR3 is TGTGCCAGCTCCCCTGGACAGGTGGGCATAAATGAGCAGTTCTTC.

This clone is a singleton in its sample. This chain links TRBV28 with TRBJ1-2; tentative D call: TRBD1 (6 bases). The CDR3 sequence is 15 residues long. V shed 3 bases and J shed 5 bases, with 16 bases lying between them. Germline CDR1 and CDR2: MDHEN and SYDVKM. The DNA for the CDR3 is TGTGCCAGCAGTTTGTGGGAGACAGGACAATATGGCTACACCTTC. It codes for CASSLWETGQYGYTF.

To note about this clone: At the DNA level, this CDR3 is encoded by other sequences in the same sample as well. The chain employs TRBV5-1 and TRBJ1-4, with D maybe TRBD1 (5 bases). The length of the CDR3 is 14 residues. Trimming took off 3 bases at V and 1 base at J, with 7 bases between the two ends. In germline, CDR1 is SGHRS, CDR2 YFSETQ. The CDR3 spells CASSSGGTNEKLFF. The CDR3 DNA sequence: TGCGCCAGCAGCTCCGGGGGAACTAATGAAAAACTGTTTTTT.

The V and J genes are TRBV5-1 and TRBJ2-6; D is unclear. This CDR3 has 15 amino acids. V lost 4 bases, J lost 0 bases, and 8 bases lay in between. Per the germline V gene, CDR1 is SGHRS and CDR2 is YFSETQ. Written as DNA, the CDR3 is TGCGCCAGCAGCCAAAAGGACTCTGGGGCCAACGTCCTGACTTTC. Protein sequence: CASSQKDSGANVLTF.

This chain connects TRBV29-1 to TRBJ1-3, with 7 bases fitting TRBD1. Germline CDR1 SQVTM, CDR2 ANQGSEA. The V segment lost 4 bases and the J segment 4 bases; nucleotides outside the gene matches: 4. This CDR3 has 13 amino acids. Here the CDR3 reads CSVGDSRGNTIYF. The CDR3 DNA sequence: TGCAGCGTTGGGGACAGCCGAGGAAACACCATATATTTT. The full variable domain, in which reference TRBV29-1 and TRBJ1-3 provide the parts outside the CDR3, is SAVISQKPSRDICQRGTSLTIQCQVDSQVTMMFWYRQQPGQSLTLIATANQGSEATYESGFVIDKFPISRPNLTFSTLTVSNMSPEDSSIYLCSVGDSRGNTIYFGEGSWLTVV.